The 13 T cell receptor beta chains in this list originate from one sample, sequenced in a study of blood T cell repertoires in COVID-19. The assay was immunoSEQ multiplex PCR, and TCRdb's table has in-frame clones only and misses some. Counted here are roughly 45,000 clones, over 65% occurring once; the ten biggest clones make up 5.5% to 7%. Material: peripheral blood. The receptors come from a woman aged 55-69 years with acute or convalescent COVID-19.

As regards this clone: Within the sample, other DNA sequences also encode this same CDR3. The J gene is TRBJ1-6, the V gene TRBV9; 8 bases match TRBD1. J lost 6 bases, V lost 0 bases, and 5 bases had no gene match. The CDR3 runs to 16 residues. Germline V gives CDR1 SGDLS, CDR2 YYNGEE. In DNA, the CDR3 is TGTGCCAGCAGCGTAGAGGGGGGGACAGGTAATTCACCCCTCCACTTT. Its translation: CASSVEGGTGNSPLHF.

This clone was detected only a few times. The CDR3, as DNA: TGTGCCAGCAGCTTGAGACTAGCAGGGCAGTTCTTC. Protein: CASSLRLAGQFF. The chain has TRBV11-2 and TRBJ2-1, with 7 bases matching TRBD2. The CDR3 spans 12 residues. V lost 3 bases to trimming and J lost 12 bases; unmatched junction nucleotides: 5. The V gene's germline CDR1 is SGHAT and CDR2 FQNNGV.

The CDR3 DNA is TGTGCCAGCAGTGAGTCCCCTAGCGGGGGGAACCGTCAAGAGACCCAGTACTTC. It specifies CASSESPSGGNRQETQYF. V is TRBV6-1 and J is TRBJ2-5, with TRBD2 matching 11 bases. V shed 3 bases, J shed 2 bases, and the junction held 11 bases outside the gene matches. The CDR3 consists of 18 residues. Germline V gene sequence: CDR1 MNHNS, CDR2 SASEGT.

This clone turned up a few times. This chain connects TRBV11-3 to TRBJ2-1; D is undetermined. The CDR3 sequence is 13 residues long. In germline, CDR1 is SGHNT, CDR2 YENEEA. Trimming pared 0 bases from V and 7 bases from J, leaving 7 bases between. The CDR3 DNA is TGTGCCAGCAGCTTAGATTCCGAGAATGAGCAGTTCTTC. Its protein product is CASSLDSENEQFF.

The rearrangement joins TRBV9 to TRBJ2-6; a weak D match, TRBD1 (5 bases). V lost 2 bases, J lost 0 bases, and 6 bases lay in between. The CDR3 is 15 residues long. Germline V gene lookup returns CDR1 SGDLS and CDR2 YYNGEE. The CDR3: CASSVQGSGANVLTF. The DNA of the CDR3 is TGTGCCAGCAGCGTTCAGGGCTCTGGGGCCAACGTCCTGACTTTC.

This chain joins TRBV29-1 and TRBJ2-7, with D possibly matching TRBD1 (6 bases). Trimming left V 6 bases short and J 3 bases short, with 15 bases between. The CDR3 length is 13 residues. Germline V gene data show CDR1 as SQVTM and CDR2 as ANQGSEA. CDR3 nucleotide sequence: TGCAGCGTAATTATAACAGGGAACTACGAGCAGTACTTC. It yields the protein CSVIITGNYEQYF.

The CDR3 loop reads CASSPRAPGGEPQHF. CDR3 nucleotides: TGTGCCAGCTCACCCCGGGCCCCAGGAGGAGAGCCCCAGCATTTT. The chain joins TRBV18 to TRBJ1-5, with D unresolved. The CDR3 sequence is 15 residues long. CDR1 is KGHSH, CDR2 LQKENI, per germline. V was pared by 3 bases and J by 8 bases, with 17 bases between.

The V and J genes are TRBV4-1 and TRBJ2-7; a possible D gene is TRBD1 (6 bases). Germline V gene lookup returns CDR1 MGHRA and CDR2 YSYEKL. Trimming took off 1 base at V and 0 bases at J, with 10 bases between the two ends. This CDR3 comprises 15 residues. The CDR3 sequence is CASSQAGQTSYEQYF. The DNA of the CDR3 is TGCGCCAGCAGCCAAGCCGGACAGACCTCCTACGAGCAGTACTTC.

This chain links TRBV24-1 with TRBJ2-5, with no clear D. CDR1 is KGHDR and CDR2 is SFDVKD in the germline V gene. This CDR3 region has 13 residues. Trimming pared 3 bases from V and 5 bases from J, leaving 9 bases between. The CDR3 DNA is TGTGCCACCAGTGATGGTAGCATGGAGACCCAGTACTTC. Translated, it gives CATSDGSMETQYF.

This clone occurred once. The chain links TRBV6-5 to TRBJ1-1; D not certain. CDR1 and CDR2 from the germline V gene are MNHEY and SVGAGI. This CDR3 spans 13 amino acids. V was pared by 5 bases and J by 5 bases, with 12 bases between. In DNA form, the CDR3 reads TGTGCCAGCAGTAATCGGGGTAAGACTGAAGCTTTCTTT. Its protein is CASSNRGKTEAFF.

The chain is built from TRBV3-1 (or the pseudogene TRBV3-2) and TRBJ1-6; 10 bases line up with TRBD1. Germline CDR1 reads LGHDT; CDR2 reads YNNKEL (reference sequence). The junction had 6 bases not matched to a gene; V was cut back by 4 bases and J by 9 bases. The CDR3 loop spans 15 amino acids. DNA of the CDR3: TGTGCCAGCAGCCCTAAGACAGGGGGCTTTTCACCCCTCCACTTT. Protein product: CASSPKTGGFSPLHF.

This chain uses TRBV10-3 with TRBJ1-2; a possible D gene is TRBD1 (6 bases). The germline V gene has CDR1 ENHRY and CDR2 SYGVKD. Deletions cut 10 bases from V and 4 bases from J, with 13 bases between. CDR3 length: 12 residues. This chain's CDR3 is CATGQGGYGYTF. The CDR3 DNA is TGTGCCACCGGACAAGGGGGCTATGGCTACACCTTC.

As regards this clone: Other DNA sequences in this specimen translate into the identical CDR3. The V gene is TRBV7-9, the J gene TRBJ2-5; 8 bases match TRBD1. Looked up from germline, CDR1 is SEHNR and CDR2 is FQNEAQ (reference sequence). The CDR3 runs to 14 residues. V dropped 3 bases and J dropped 4; count of bases not matched to a gene: 4. The chain's CDR3 is CASSFDRGRETQYF. The CDR3 nucleotides read TGTGCCAGCAGCTTTGACAGGGGACGAGAGACCCAGTACTTC.